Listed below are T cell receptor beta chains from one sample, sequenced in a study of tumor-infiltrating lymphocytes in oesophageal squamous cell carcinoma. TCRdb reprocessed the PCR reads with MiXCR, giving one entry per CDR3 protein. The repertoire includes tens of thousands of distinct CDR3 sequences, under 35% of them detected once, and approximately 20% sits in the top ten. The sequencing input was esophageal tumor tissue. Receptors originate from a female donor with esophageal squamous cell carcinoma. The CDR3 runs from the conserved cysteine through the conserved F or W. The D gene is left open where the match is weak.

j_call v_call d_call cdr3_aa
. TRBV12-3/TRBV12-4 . CASSPSGGHEQYF
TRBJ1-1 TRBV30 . CAWSSGISTEAFF
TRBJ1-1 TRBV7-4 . CASSRQANTEAFF
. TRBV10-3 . CAISESKNEQYF
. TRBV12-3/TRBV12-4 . CASLRGRNTGELFF
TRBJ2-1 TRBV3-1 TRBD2 CASSLLAGGNNEQFF
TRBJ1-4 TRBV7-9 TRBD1 CASSPNRGRTNEKLFF
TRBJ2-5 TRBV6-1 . CASSRGSSKTQYF
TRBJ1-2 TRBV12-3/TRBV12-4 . CASSLDGNYGYTF
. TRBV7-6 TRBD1 CASRPTAGGYNEQFF
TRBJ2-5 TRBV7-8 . CASSIIQYRGGEETQYF
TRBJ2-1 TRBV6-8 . CASSMVEGVSYGYNF
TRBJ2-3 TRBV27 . CASSSRAVTSTDTQYF
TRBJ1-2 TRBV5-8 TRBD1 CASSLTGTGGRGYTF
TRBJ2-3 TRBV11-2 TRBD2 CASSRSALAGGSTDTQYF
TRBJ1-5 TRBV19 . CASSIKTGGNQPQHF
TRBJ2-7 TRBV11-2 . CASTPGRTYEQYF
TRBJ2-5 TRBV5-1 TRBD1 CASSPDRGQGETQYF
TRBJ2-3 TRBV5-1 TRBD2 CASSLRTSGSGTGELYF
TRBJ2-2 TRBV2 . CASSDRYGELFF
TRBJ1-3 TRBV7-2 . CASSSQETSSGNTIYF
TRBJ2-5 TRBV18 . CASSPSGDQYNEQYF
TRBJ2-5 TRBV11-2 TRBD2 CASSLGTGWRETTQYF
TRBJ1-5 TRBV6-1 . CASALLYSNQPQHF
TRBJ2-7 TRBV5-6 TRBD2 CASSTGLAGGEQYF
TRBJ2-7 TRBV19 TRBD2 CASSNLAGRVYNEQYF
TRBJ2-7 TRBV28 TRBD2 CASRSGRVSYEQYF
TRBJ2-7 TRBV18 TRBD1 CASSPIKSGGGEQYF
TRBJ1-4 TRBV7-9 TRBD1 CASSFGTGGTTNEKLFF
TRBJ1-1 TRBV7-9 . CASSLEGQNTEAFF
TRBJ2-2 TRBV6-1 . CASSYRGIGELFF
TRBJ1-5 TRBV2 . CASSIRGRTNQPQHF
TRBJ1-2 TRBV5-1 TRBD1 CASSPGTGRTANYGYTF
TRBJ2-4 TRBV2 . CASNPGFPNEQYF
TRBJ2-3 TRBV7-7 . CASSFGGTDTQYF
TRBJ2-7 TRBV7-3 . CASSPQALGLRDNEQYF
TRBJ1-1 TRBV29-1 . CSAREGNTEAFF
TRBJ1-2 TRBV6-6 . CASSYSGTYGYTF
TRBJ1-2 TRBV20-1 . CSARPAGRGDYGYTF
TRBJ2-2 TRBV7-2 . CASSLGPTGELFF
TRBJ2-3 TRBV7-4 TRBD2 CASSLGRGRSTDTQYF
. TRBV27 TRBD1 CASSLSWDSVEAFF